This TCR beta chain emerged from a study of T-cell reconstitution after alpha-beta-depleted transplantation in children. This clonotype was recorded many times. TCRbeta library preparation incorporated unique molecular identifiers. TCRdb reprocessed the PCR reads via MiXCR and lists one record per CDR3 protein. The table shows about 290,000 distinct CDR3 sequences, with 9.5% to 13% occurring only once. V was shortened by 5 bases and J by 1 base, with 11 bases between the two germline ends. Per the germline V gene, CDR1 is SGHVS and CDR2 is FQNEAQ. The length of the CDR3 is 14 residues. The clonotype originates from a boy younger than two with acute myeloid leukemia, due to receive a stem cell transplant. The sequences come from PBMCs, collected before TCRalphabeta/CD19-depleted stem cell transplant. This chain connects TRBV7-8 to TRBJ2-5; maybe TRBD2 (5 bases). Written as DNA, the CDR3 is TGTGCCAGCAGCCAGACGGGAAGCCAAGAGACCCAGTACTTC. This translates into CASSQTGSQETQYF.